The 30 T cell receptor beta chains given below trace back to one sample, sequenced in a study of OX40 agonist ivuxolimab in advanced cancers. Only in-frame clones appear in the TCRdb table, and some are missing; sequencing was by immunoSEQ multiplex PCR. The sample has tens of thousands of clones, around nine tenths seen once. The sample consisted of CD4+ or CD8+ T cells sorted from blood, taken in a trial of the OX40 agonist ivuxolimab. Receptors originate from an adult with an advanced solid tumor such as melanoma, head and neck, liver or kidney cancer.

Only one count was recorded for this clone. The V call is TRBV27, the J call TRBJ2-1, with 10 bases identical to TRBD2. CDR1 and CDR2 (germline): MNHEY, SMNVEV (reference sequence). V shed 2 bases, J shed 8 bases, and the junction held 3 bases outside the gene matches. The CDR3 spans 14 residues. DNA of the CDR3: TGTGCCAGCAGTTTAAGCGGGAGGGGCTATGAGCAGTTCTTC. Translating it yields CASSLSGRGYEQFF.

This chain uses TRBV20-1 with TRBJ1-3; D gene uncertain. The CDR3 loop spans 11 amino acids. V dropped 3 bases and J dropped 3 bases, with 3 bases sitting between them. Germline V lookup: CDR1 DFQATT, CDR2 SNEGSKA (reference sequence). The CDR3 sequence is CSASGGNTIYF. CDR3 sequence (DNA): TGCAGTGCTAGTGGTGGAAACACCATATATTTT.

This chain joins TRBV2 and TRBJ1-4; weak D call: TRBD1 (5 bases). This CDR3 is 13 amino acids long. CDR1 and CDR2 from the germline V gene are SNHLY and FYNNEI. V lost 3 bases to trimming and J lost 10 bases, with 12 bases between them. CDR3: CASSEGGSGKLFF. CDR3 DNA sequence: TGTGCCAGCAGTGAGGGGGGTTCAGGAAAACTGTTTTTT. The full variable domain, completed using reference TRBV2 and TRBJ1-4, is EPEVTQTPSHQVTQMGQEVILRCVPISNHLYFYWYRQILGQKVEFLVSFYNNEISEKSEIFDDQFSVERPDGSNFTLKIRSTKLEDSAMYFCASSEGGSGKLFFGSGTQLSVL.

The rearrangement links TRBV10-3 to TRBJ1-1; no clear D gene. V lost 0 bases, J lost 1 base, and 6 bases lay in between. This CDR3 contains 14 residues. Per the germline V gene, CDR1 is ENHRY and CDR2 is SYGVKD. CDR3 amino acids: CAISESPGNTEAFF. In nucleotides, the CDR3 is TGTGCCATCAGTGAGTCGCCCGGGAACACTGAAGCTTTCTTT.

This chain uses TRBV6-6 with TRBJ2-7; D assignment may be TRBD1 or TRBD2 (5 bases each). This CDR3 contains 13 residues. Germline V gene lookup returns CDR1 MNHNY and CDR2 SVGAGI (reference sequence). V was trimmed by 6 bases and J by 6 bases, leaving 15 bases between them. The CDR3 sequence is CASRSGTVVEQYF. Written as DNA, the CDR3 is TGTGCCAGCAGGTCCGGGACGGTCGTCGAGCAGTACTTC.

The chain joins TRBV5-1 to TRBJ2-7; the D gene is possibly TRBD1 (6 bases). Germline V lookup: CDR1 SGHRS, CDR2 YFSETQ. V was pared by 2 bases and J by 5 bases, with 11 bases between. This CDR3 has 13 amino acids. CDR3 sequence reads: CASSFGQGNEQYF. CDR3 DNA sequence: TGCGCCAGCAGCTTTGGGCAGGGGAACGAGCAGTACTTC. Full variable domain (missing parts from reference TRBV5-1 and TRBJ2-7): KAGVTQTPRYLIKTRGQQVTLSCSPISGHRSVSWYQQTPGQGLQFLFEYFSETQRNKGNFPGRFSGRQFSNSRSEMNVSTLELGDSALYLCASSFGQGNEQYFGPGTRLTVT.

This chain joins TRBV9 and TRBJ1-1, with D unresolved. The CDR3 spans 13 residues. Trimming pared 2 bases from V and 4 bases from J, leaving 9 bases between. Germline V gives CDR1 SGDLS, CDR2 YYNGEE. As DNA, the CDR3 is TGTGCCAGCAGCGTCGAGCTTCGCACTGAAGCTTTCTTT. It translates to CASSVELRTEAFF.

This chain connects TRBV28 to TRBJ2-1; 9 bases are a match to TRBD2. Germline trimming cut 4 bases from V and 4 bases from J; bases unmatched to any gene: 5. Germline CDR1 reads MDHEN; CDR2 reads SYDVKM. The CDR3 is 15 amino acids. Here the CDR3 DNA reads TGTGCCAGCAGTTCCGGACTAGCGCATTACAATGAGCAGTTCTTC. It is translated as CASSSGLAHYNEQFF.

This chain uses TRBV5-4 with TRBJ1-1, with TRBD1 identical over 7 bases. Germline V CDR1 and CDR2: SGHNT, YYREEE (reference sequence). Unmatched junction bases numbered 10, after V lost 0 bases and J lost 5 bases. The length of the CDR3 is 16 residues. The CDR3 bases are TGTGCCAGCAGCTTGGAGTTAGGGGGCGTAGGAACTGAAGCTTTCTTT. Translating it yields CASSLELGGVGTEAFF.

This clone is categorized as medium-sized. The rearrangement links TRBV6-6 to TRBJ2-1; 7 bases are a match to TRBD2. Germline-derived CDR1 and CDR2 are MNHNY and SVGAGI (reference sequence). The CDR3 runs 13 residues. The junction had 6 bases not matched to a gene; V was cut back by 4 bases and J by 9 bases. The CDR3 is CASSWTSLVEQFF. The CDR3 DNA is TGTGCCAGCAGTTGGACTAGTTTGGTTGAGCAGTTCTTC.

The gene calls are TRBV5-8 and TRBJ1-5, with unresolved D. Germline V gives CDR1 SGHTS, CDR2 YDEGEE. The CDR3 covers 14 residues. Trimming shortened V by 1 base and J by 5 bases, and 10 bases separated the two germline ends. CDR3 nucleotides: TGTGCCAGCAGCTTGCTTGCTGGGGATCAGCCCCAGCATTTT. Its protein is CASSLLAGDQPQHF.

This clone came up once. For the CDR3, the DNA is TGTGCCAGCTTAGGGGGGGTAGGTTTCTCCTACAATGAGCAGTTCTTC. As protein: CASLGGVGFSYNEQFF. The rearrangement uses TRBV28 and TRBJ2-1, with D possibly being TRBD2 (7 bases). Between the trimmed V and J ends, which lost 8 bases and 0 bases, there was a span of 17 bases. The CDR3 is 16 amino acids. The V gene's germline CDR1 is MDHEN and CDR2 SYDVKM.

V is TRBV11-2 and J is TRBJ2-7, with 7 nucleotides matching TRBD1. CDR1 and CDR2 from the germline V gene are SGHAT and FQNNGV. CDR3 size: 14 residues. V gave up 1 base and J gave up 3 bases; unmatched junction bases: 3. The CDR3 nucleotides are TGTGCCAGCAGCTTAGGAGGGACAGTCTACGAGCAGTACTTC. Its translation: CASSLGGTVYEQYF.

The DNA of the CDR3 is TGTGCCAGCAGCTCCCGGACAGGGGAAGCTTTCTTT. Protein sequence: CASSSRTGEAFF. The chain links TRBV7-6 to TRBJ1-1, with TRBD1 identical over 8 bases. V lost 4 bases to trimming and J lost 8 bases; unmatched junction nucleotides: 3. The CDR3 loop spans 12 amino acids. In germline, CDR1 is SGHVS, CDR2 FNYEAQ.

The V gene is TRBV5-1, the J gene TRBJ1-1; the match to TRBD1 covers 7 bases. Germline lookup yields CDR1 SGHRS and CDR2 YFSETQ. This CDR3 region has 15 residues. J lost 1 base, V lost 3 bases, and 6 bases had no gene match. As DNA, the CDR3 is TGCGCCAGCAGCTCGAGGACAGGAGAGAACACTGAAGCTTTCTTT. Its protein is CASSSRTGENTEAFF.

The V call is TRBV5-1, the J call TRBJ2-1; 8 nucleotides agree with TRBD2. With 3 bases clipped from V and 4 bases from J, the junction kept 9 bases outside the gene matches. The V gene's germline CDR1 is SGHRS and CDR2 YFSETQ. The CDR3 has 16 residues. CDR3 nucleotides: TGCGCCAGCAGCTCTAACACTAGCGGCTTGTACAATGAGCAGTTCTTC. This codes for CASSSNTSGLYNEQFF.

This chain connects TRBV5-1 to TRBJ2-7, with TRBD2 matching 9 bases. CDR1 is SGHRS, CDR2 YFSETQ, per germline. The CDR3 consists of 15 residues. Trimming at V came to 2 bases and at J to 3 bases, leaving 6 bases not matched to a gene. CDR3 loop: CASSFRAGGYYEQYF. The CDR3 bases are TGCGCCAGCAGCTTTCGGGCGGGGGGGTACTACGAGCAGTACTTC.

V gene TRBV6-1 combines with J gene TRBJ1-1; 9 bases fit TRBD1. Germline values: CDR1 MNHNS, CDR2 SASEGT. V gave up 7 bases and J gave up 5 bases; unmatched junction bases: 8. This CDR3 has 14 amino acids. CDR3 loop: CASNLYRGPTEAFF. The CDR3 DNA reads TGTGCCAGCAATCTTTACAGGGGGCCGACTGAAGCTTTCTTT.

This clone appeared a single time. The rearrangement links TRBV4-1 to TRBJ1-1, with D perhaps TRBD1 (5 bases). Trimming cost V 0 bases and J 0 bases, with 17 bases left between them. The germline CDR1 and CDR2 sequences are MGHRA and YSYEKL. The CDR3 length is 18 residues. CDR3 DNA: TGCGCCAGCAGCCAAGATGCCACAGGCACTTTACTGAACACTGAAGCTTTCTTT. Residues: CASSQDATGTLLNTEAFF.

This clone was found a few times. The rearrangement joins TRBV13 to TRBJ2-2; D unclear. This CDR3 has 13 residues. Germline values: CDR1 PRHDT, CDR2 FYEKMQ (reference sequence). V lost 3 bases and J lost 2, with 4 bases in between. The CDR3 sequence: CASSFYNTGELFF. The CDR3 bases are TGTGCCAGCAGCTTCTACAACACCGGGGAGCTGTTTTTT. Variable domain in full (rest from reference TRBV13 and TRBJ2-2): AAGVIQSPRHLIKEKRETATLKCYPIPRHDTVYWYQQGPGQDPQFLISFYEKMQSDKGSIPDRFSAQQFSDYHSELNMSSLELGDSALYFCASSFYNTGELFFGEGSRLTVL.

The V call is TRBV30, the J call TRBJ2-2; the D gene is possibly TRBD2 (6 bases). Germline CDR1 reads GTSNPN; CDR2 reads SVGIG (reference sequence). This CDR3 region has 12 residues. The V gene lost 5 bases and the J gene lost 5 bases, with 9 bases spanning the gap. DNA of the CDR3: TGTGCCTGGGGAGGGGAGACCGGGGAGCTGTTTTTT. It codes for CAWGGETGELFF. Full variable domain (missing parts from reference TRBV30 and TRBJ2-2): SQTIHQWPATLVQPVGSPLSLECTVEGTSNPNLYWYRQAAGRGLQLLFYSVGIGQISSEVPQNLSASRPQDRQFILSSKKLLLSDSGFYLCAWGGETGELFFGEGSRLTVL.

This clone was observed a handful of times. The chain has TRBV4-1 and TRBJ1-5; D remains ambiguous. V was shortened by 0 bases and J by 0 bases, with 9 bases between the two germline ends. The CDR3 has 16 amino acids. Germline V lookup: CDR1 MGHRA, CDR2 YSYEKL. Here the CDR3 DNA reads TGCGCCAGCAGCCAAGATCCCGGCTATAGCAATCAGCCCCAGCATTTT. It yields the protein CASSQDPGYSNQPQHF.

The chain has TRBV7-3 and TRBJ1-2, with D possibly matching TRBD1 (5 bases). The CDR3 spans 15 residues. Trimming took off 5 bases at V and 6 bases at J, with 19 bases between the two ends. CDR1 SGHTA and CDR2 FQGTGA come from the germline V gene. The CDR3 loop is CASSLDPGRGDGYTF. In DNA form, the CDR3 reads TGTGCCAGCAGCCTAGACCCGGGGAGGGGTGATGGCTACACCTTC.

The chain employs TRBV23-1 and TRBJ2-7, with 8 bases matching TRBD2. TRBV23-1 is placed among ORFs of uncertain function. CDR3 size: 20 residues. Losses at the gene ends were 0 bases for V and 6 bases for J; bases not matched to a gene: 22. The CDR3 sequence is CASSQSPPGTRISRCREQYF. The CDR3 DNA follows: TGCGCCAGCAGTCAATCCCCCCCGGGGACTAGAATATCCCGGTGCCGCGAGCAGTACTTC.

The J gene is TRBJ1-1, the V gene TRBV5-4; TRBD1 is a possible D gene (6 bases). The ends were cut back, 4 bases at V and 2 bases at J, with 9 bases in the middle. The CDR3 totals 13 residues. CDR1 is SGHNT, CDR2 YYREEE, per germline (reference sequence). The CDR3 DNA sequence: TGTGCCAGCAGCCTGGACAGAAACACTGAAGCTTTCTTT. Translation: CASSLDRNTEAFF.

This chain connects TRBV5-1 to TRBJ2-1; the D is unclear. Deletions cut 0 bases from V and 9 bases from J, with 10 bases between. CDR1 and CDR2 from the germline V gene are SGHRS and YFSETQ. The CDR3 loop spans 13 amino acids. This CDR3 is CASSLGDKGEQFF. CDR3 DNA: TGCGCCAGCAGCTTGGGAGACAAGGGTGAGCAGTTCTTC. Based on the CDR3 plus reference TRBV5-1 and TRBJ2-1, the full variable domain is KAGVTQTPRYLIKTRGQQVTLSCSPISGHRSVSWYQQTPGQGLQFLFEYFSETQRNKGNFPGRFSGRQFSNSRSEMNVSTLELGDSALYLCASSLGDKGEQFFGPGTRLTVL.

This rearrangement joins TRBV7-8 to TRBJ2-3; tentative D call: TRBD2 (5 bases). Trimming pared 6 bases from V and 2 bases from J, leaving 6 bases between. This CDR3 is 12 amino acids long. CDR1 and CDR2 (germline): SGHVS, FQNEAQ. The CDR3 protein is CASRRVTDTQYF. In DNA, the CDR3 is TGTGCCAGCAGGCGGGTCACAGATACGCAGTATTTT.

The chain joins TRBV7-6 to TRBJ2-3, with D tentatively TRBD2 (6 bases). The CDR3 is 16 amino acids. The V gene's germline CDR1 is SGHVS and CDR2 FNYEAQ. V lost 2 bases, J lost 3 bases, and 15 bases lay in between. DNA for the CDR3: TGTGCCAGCAGCTTAATCCCGGCCGGGGGAACAGATACGCAGTATTTT. Protein sequence: CASSLIPAGGTDTQYF. Based on the CDR3 plus reference TRBV7-6 and TRBJ2-3, the full variable domain is GAGVSQSPRYKVTKRGQDVALRCDPISGHVSLYWYRQALGQGPEFLTYFNYEAQQDKSGLPNDRFSAERPEGSISTLTIQRTEQRDSAMYRCASSLIPAGGTDTQYFGPGTRLTVL.

This sequence joins TRBV11-3 and TRBJ2-3; no clear D. CDR3 size: 14 residues. From germline, CDR1 is SGHNT and CDR2 YENEEA. Deletions cut 5 bases from V and 7 bases from J, with 16 bases between. As DNA, the CDR3 is TGTGCCAGCAGCCCATCTGGGGAACCCTATACGCAGTATTTT. Translated: CASSPSGEPYTQYF. Combining the CDR3 with reference TRBV11-3 and TRBJ2-3 gives the whole variable domain EAGVVQSPRYKIIEKKQPVAFWCNPISGHNTLYWYLQNLGQGPELLIRYENEEAVDDSQLPKDRFSAERLKGVDSTLKIQPAELGDSAVYLCASSPSGEPYTQYFGPGTRLTVL.

V gene TRBV29-1 combines with J gene TRBJ2-1; D gene unclear. The CDR3 is 12 amino acids. Germline V gene data show CDR1 as SQVTM and CDR2 as ANQGSEA. V was shortened by 4 bases and J by 4 bases, with 8 bases between the two germline ends. In DNA form, the CDR3 reads TGCAGCGTTGCACAGACGTACAATGAGCAGTTCTTC. Its protein product is CSVAQTYNEQFF.